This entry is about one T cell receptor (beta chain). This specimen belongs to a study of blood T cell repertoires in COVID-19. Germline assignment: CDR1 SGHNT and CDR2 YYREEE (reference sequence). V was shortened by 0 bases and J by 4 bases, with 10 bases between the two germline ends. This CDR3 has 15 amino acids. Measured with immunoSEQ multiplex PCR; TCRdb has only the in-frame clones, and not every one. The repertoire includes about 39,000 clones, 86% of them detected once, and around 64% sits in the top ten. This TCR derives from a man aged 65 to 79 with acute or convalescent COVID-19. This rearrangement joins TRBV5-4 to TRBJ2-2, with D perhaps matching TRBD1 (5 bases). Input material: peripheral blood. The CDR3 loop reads CASSLDRRGTGELFF. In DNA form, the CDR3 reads TGTGCCAGCAGCTTGGACAGGCGCGGCACCGGGGAGCTGTTTTTT.